This T cell receptor (beta chain) was recorded in a study of OX40 agonist ivuxolimab in advanced cancers. Study overall: Patients were treated with ivuxolimab, an agonistic anti-OX40 (CD134) antibody.

The germline gives CDR1 MNHNS, CDR2 SASEGT. The CDR3 extends over 13 amino acids. The V end was cut by 6 bases, the J end by 4 bases, with 10 bases between. Sequenced by immunoSEQ multiplex PCR; TCRdb stores in-frame clones only, minus some. Counted here are some 40,000 clones, 70% to 85% occurring once; the ten biggest clones make up under 25%. Study results and limitations: By week 6 at 0.1 to 3.0 mg/kg, blood CD4+ and CD8+ T cells had expanded clonally.

As for this clone: As yet, its antigen is unknown.

The chain carries TRBV6-1 and TRBJ1-5, with a weak D call TRBD1 (5 bases). This receptor was taken from an adult with an advanced solid tumor such as melanoma, head and neck, liver or kidney cancer. Sequences were derived from CD4+ or CD8+ T cells sorted from blood, sampled in a trial of the OX40 agonist ivuxolimab. CDR3: CASSPTENQPQHF. CDR3 nucleotide sequence: TGTGCCAGCAGCCCGACAGAGAATCAGCCCCAGCATTTT.